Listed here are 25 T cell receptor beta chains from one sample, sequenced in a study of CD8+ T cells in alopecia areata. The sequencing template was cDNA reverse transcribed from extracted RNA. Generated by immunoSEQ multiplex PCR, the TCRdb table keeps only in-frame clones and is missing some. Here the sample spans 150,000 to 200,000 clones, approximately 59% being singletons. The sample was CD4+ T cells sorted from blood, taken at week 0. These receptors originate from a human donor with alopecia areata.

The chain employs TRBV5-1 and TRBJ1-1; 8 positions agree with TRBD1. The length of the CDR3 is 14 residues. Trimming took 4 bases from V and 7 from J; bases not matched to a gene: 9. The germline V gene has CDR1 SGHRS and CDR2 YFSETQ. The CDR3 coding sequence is TGCGCCAGCAGCGTGGACAGGGAAGGCCTTGAAGCTTTCTTT. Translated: CASSVDREGLEAFF.

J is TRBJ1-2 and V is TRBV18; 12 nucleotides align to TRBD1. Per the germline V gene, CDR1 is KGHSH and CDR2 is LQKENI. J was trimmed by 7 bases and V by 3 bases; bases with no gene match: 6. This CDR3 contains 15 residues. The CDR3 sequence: CASSPRDRGQFGYTF. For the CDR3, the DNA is TGTGCCAGCTCACCTCGGGACAGGGGGCAATTTGGCTACACCTTC.

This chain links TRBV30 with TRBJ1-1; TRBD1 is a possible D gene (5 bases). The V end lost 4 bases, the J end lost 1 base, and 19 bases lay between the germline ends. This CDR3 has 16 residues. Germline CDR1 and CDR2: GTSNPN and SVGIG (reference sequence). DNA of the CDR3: TGTGCCTGGAACATAGGGGACTTTGGGGAGAACACTGAAGCTTTCTTT. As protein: CAWNIGDFGENTEAFF. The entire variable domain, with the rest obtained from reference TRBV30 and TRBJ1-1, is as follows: SQTIHQWPATLVQPVGSPLSLECTVEGTSNPNLYWYRQAAGRGLQLLFYSVGIGQISSEVPQNLSASRPQDRQFILSSKKLLLSDSGFYLCAWNIGDFGENTEAFFGQGTRLTVV.

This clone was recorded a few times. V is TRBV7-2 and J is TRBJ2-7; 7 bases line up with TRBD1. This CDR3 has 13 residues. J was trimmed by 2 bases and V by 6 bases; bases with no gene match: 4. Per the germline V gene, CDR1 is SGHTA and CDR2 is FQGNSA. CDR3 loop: CASSKTGTYEQYF. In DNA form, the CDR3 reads TGTGCCAGCAGTAAGACAGGGACCTACGAGCAGTACTTC.

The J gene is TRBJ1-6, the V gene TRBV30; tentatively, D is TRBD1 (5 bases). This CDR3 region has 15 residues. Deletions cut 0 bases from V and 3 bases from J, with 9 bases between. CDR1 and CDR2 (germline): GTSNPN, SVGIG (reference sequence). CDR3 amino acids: CAWSVRDHYNSPLHF. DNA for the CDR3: TGTGCCTGGAGTGTACGGGACCACTATAATTCACCCCTCCACTTT.

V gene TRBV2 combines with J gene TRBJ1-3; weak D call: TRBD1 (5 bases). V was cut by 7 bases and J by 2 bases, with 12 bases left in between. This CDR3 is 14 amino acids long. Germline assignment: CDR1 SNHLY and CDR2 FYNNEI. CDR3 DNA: TGTGCCAGCAAGTGGGGGGATCCTGGAAACACCATATATTTT. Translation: CASKWGDPGNTIYF. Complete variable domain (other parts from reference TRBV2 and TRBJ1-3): EPEVTQTPSHQVTQMGQEVILRCVPISNHLYFYWYRQILGQKVEFLVSFYNNEISEKSEIFDDQFSVERPDGSNFTLKIRSTKLEDSAMYFCASKWGDPGNTIYFGEGSWLTVV.

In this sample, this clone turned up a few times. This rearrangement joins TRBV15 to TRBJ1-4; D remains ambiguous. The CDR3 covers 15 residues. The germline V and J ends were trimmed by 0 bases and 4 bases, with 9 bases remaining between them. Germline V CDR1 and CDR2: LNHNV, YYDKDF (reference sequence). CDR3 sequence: CATSRDVTSNEKLFF. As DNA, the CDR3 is TGTGCCACCAGCAGAGATGTGACAAGTAATGAAAAACTGTTTTTT. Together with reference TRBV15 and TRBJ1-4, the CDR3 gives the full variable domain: DAMVIQNPRYQVTQFGKPVTLSCSQTLNHNVMYWYQQKSSQAPKLLFHYYDKDFNNEADTPDNFQSRRPNTSFCFLDIRSPGLGDTAMYLCATSRDVTSNEKLFFGSGTQLSVL.

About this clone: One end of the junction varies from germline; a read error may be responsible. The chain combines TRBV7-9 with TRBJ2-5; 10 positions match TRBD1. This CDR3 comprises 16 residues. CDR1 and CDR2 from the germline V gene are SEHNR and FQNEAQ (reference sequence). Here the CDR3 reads CATSLGDRGHQETQYF. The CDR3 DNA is TGTGCCACCAGCCTTGGGGACAGGGGCCACCAAGAGACCCAGTACTTC.

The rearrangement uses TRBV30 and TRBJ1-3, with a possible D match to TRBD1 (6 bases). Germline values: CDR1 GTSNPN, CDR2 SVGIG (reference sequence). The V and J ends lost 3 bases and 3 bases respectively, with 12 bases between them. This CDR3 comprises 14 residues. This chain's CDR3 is CAWRYRESGNTIYF. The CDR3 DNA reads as TGTGCCTGGAGGTACAGGGAAAGTGGAAACACCATATATTTT.

CDR3 coding DNA: TGTGCCAGCAGTTTAAAAGGGGAGAGATTGACAGATACGCAGTATTTT. This codes for CASSLKGERLTDTQYF. The chain uses TRBV27 and TRBJ2-3; D may be TRBD1 or TRBD2 (5 bases each). Germline CDR1 reads MNHEY; CDR2 reads SMNVEV (reference sequence). V shed 2 bases and J shed 3 bases, with 15 bases lying between them. The CDR3 runs to 16 residues.

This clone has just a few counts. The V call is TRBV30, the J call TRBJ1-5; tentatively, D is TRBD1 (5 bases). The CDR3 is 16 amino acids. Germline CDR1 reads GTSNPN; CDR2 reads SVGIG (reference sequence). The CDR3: CAAETGVGGSNQPQHF. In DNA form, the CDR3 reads TGTGCGGCGGAGACGGGGGTCGGTGGTAGCAATCAGCCCCAGCATTTT.

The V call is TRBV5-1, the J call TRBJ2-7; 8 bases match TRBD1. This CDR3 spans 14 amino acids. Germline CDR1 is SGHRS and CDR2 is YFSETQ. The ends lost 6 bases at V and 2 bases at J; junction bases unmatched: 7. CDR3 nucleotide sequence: TGCGCCAGCAACTACGGACAGGGAGCCTACGAGCAGTACTTC. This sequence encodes CASNYGQGAYEQYF.

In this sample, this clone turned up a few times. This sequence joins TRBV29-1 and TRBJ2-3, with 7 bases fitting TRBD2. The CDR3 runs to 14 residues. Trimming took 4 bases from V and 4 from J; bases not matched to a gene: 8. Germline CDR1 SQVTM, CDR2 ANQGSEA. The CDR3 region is CSVGLGGLADTQYF. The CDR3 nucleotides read TGCAGCGTTGGGCTGGGAGGGTTGGCAGATACGCAGTATTTT.

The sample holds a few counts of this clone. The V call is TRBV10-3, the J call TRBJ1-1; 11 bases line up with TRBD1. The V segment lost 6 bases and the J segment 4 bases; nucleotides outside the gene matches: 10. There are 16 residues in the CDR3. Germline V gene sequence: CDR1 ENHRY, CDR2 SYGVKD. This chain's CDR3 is CAISVSSGTGGTEAFF. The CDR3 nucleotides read TGTGCCATCAGCGTTTCTTCCGGGACAGGGGGCACTGAAGCTTTCTTT.

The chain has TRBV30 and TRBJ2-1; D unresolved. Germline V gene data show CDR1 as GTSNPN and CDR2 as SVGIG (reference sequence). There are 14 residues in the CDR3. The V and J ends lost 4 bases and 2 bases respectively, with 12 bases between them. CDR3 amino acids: CAWNGGYTYNEQFF. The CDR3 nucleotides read TGTGCCTGGAATGGCGGATATACCTACAATGAGCAGTTCTTC.

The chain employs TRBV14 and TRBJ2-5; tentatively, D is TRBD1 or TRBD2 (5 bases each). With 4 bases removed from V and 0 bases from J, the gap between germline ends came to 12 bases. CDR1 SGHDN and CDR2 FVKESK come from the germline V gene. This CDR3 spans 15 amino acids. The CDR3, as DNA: TGTGCCAGCAGCCCCCGGGGCGCAAACCAAGAGACCCAGTACTTC. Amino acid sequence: CASSPRGANQETQYF.

In DNA form, the CDR3 reads TGTGCCTGGACAGGAGGGGCAAACACCGGGGAGCTGTTTTTT. Residues: CAWTGGANTGELFF. J is TRBJ2-2 and V is TRBV30, with a possible D match to TRBD2 (6 bases). The V end lost 4 bases, the J end lost 2 bases, and 11 bases lay between the germline ends. The CDR3 runs to 14 residues. Germline V gene data show CDR1 as GTSNPN and CDR2 as SVGIG (reference sequence).

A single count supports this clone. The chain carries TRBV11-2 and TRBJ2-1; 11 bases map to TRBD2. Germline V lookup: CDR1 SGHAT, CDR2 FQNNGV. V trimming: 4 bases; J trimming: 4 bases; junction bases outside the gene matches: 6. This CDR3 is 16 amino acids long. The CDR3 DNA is TGTGCCAGCAGCTACGCTAGCGGGGGGCAGTACAATGAGCAGTTCTTC. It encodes CASSYASGGQYNEQFF.

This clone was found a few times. The CDR3 region is CASSLDRAYEQYF. CDR3 DNA sequence: TGTGCCAGCAGCTTAGATAGGGCCTACGAGCAGTACTTC. The gene calls are TRBV7-2 and TRBJ2-7; no clear D. CDR3 length: 13 residues. V was pared by 1 base and J by 2 bases, with 6 bases between. The V gene's germline CDR1 is SGHTA and CDR2 FQGNSA. The variable domain in full, completed from reference TRBV7-2 and TRBJ2-7, reads GAGVSQSPSNKVTEKGKDVELRCDPISGHTALYWYRQSLGQGLEFLIYFQGNSAPDKSGLPSDRFSAERTGGSVSTLTIQRTQQEDSAVYLCASSLDRAYEQYFGPGTRLTVT.

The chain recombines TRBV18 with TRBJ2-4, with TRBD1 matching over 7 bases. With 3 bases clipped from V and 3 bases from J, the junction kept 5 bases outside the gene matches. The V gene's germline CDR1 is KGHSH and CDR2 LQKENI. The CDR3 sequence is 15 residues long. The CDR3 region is CASSPPGTVKNIQYF. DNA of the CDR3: TGTGCCAGCTCACCCCCGGGGACAGTCAAAAACATTCAGTACTTC.

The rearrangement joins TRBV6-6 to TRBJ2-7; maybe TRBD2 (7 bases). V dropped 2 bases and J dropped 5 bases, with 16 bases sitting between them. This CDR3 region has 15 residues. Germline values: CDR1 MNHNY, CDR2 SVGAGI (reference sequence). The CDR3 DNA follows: TGTGCCAGCAGTTACGGCGCGGGGGCCGGGAACGAGCAGTACTTC. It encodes CASSYGAGAGNEQYF.

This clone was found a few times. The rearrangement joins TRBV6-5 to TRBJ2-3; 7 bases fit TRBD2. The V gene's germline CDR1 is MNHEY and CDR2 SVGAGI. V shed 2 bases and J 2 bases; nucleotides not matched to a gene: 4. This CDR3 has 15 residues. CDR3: CASSYASGTTDTQYF. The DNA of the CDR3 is TGTGCCAGCAGTTACGCTAGCGGTACCACAGATACGCAGTATTTT.

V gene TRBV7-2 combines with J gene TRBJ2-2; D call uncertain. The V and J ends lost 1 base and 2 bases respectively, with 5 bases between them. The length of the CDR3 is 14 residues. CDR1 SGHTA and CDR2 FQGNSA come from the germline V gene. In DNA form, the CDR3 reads TGTGCCAGCAGCTTAGACGCCAACACCGGGGAGCTGTTTTTT. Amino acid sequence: CASSLDANTGELFF.

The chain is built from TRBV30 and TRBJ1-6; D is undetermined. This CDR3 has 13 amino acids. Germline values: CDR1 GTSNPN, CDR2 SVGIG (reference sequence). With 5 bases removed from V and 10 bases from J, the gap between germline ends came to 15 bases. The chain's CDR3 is CAWWKSYGSPLHF. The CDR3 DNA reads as TGTGCCTGGTGGAAATCCTACGGGTCACCCCTCCACTTT.

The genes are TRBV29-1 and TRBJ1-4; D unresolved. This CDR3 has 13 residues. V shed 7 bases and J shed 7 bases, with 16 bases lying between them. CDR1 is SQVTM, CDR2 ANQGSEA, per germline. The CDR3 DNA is TGCAGCGCTAACGGCGGGATGAGTGAAAAACTGTTTTTT. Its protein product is CSANGGMSEKLFF.